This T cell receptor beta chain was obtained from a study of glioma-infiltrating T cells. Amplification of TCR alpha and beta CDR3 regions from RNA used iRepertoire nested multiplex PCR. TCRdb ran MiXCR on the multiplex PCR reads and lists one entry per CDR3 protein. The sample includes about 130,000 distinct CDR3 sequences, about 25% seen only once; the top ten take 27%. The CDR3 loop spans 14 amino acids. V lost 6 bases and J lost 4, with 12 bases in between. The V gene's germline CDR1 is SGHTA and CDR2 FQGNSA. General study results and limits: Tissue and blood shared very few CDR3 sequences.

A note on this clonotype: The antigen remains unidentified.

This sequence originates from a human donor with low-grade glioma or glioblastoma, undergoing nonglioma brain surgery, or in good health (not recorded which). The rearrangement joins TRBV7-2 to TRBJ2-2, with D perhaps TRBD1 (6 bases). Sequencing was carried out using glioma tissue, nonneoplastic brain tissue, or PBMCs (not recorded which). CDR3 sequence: CASRPGTLTGELFF. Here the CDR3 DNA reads TGTGCCAGCAGGCCCGGGACACTCACCGGGGAGCTGTTTTTT.